This T cell receptor (beta chain) was sequenced during a study of OX40 agonist ivuxolimab in advanced cancers. TCRdb's table, derived via immunoSEQ multiplex PCR, lists solely in-frame clones and lacks some. This table holds around 65,000 clones, 80% to 95% found once. The CDR3 covers 14 residues. V was clipped by 8 bases and J by 6 bases; unmatched bases: 9. The germline V gene has CDR1 MNHNS and CDR2 SASEGT. The sequence was collected from an adult with an advanced solid tumor such as melanoma, head and neck, liver or kidney cancer. The specimen comprised CD4+ or CD8+ T cells sorted from blood, sampled in a trial of the OX40 agonist ivuxolimab. The chain joins TRBV6-1 to TRBJ1-5; 8 bases map to TRBD1. The CDR3 protein is CASGTGQGGQPQHF. The CDR3 nucleotides are TGTGCCAGCGGGACCGGACAGGGCGGTCAGCCCCAGCATTTT.